The 13 T cell receptor beta chains below were found in one sample sequenced in a study of Ad26.COV2.S vaccination and SARS-CoV-2 variants. Treatment defined: 19 received Ad26.COV2.S at low or high dose, single or two shots; roughly five received placebo; per-sample allocation not given. After the first vaccine or placebo injection, samples were drawn on day 63. Profiled with immunoSEQ multiplex PCR; TCRdb holds only in-frame clones, not every one. The data show approximately 410,000 clones, more than 75% seen once. The material sequenced was peripheral blood, taken in a trial of Ad26.COV2.S vaccine versus placebo. These receptors were collected from a person between 18 and 59 years old who received the Ad26.COV2.S COVID-19 vaccine or a placebo.

The chain carries TRBV29-1 and TRBJ1-1; 10 bases fit TRBD1. The CDR3 length is 15 residues. Trimming removed 5 bases from V and 1 base from J; junction bases left unmatched: 7. CDR1 and CDR2 (germline): SQVTM, ANQGSEA. The DNA of the CDR3 is TGCAGCGTTCCCGGACAGGGGGTGGGGAACACTGAAGCTTTCTTT. As protein: CSVPGQGVGNTEAFF.

This chain uses TRBV6-2 or TRBV6-3 with TRBJ1-2, with D possibly TRBD1 on 6 matching bases. Per germline, CDR1 MNHEY and CDR2 SVGEGT. The CDR3 is 15 residues long. Trimming shortened V by 3 bases and J by 3 bases, and 14 bases separated the two germline ends. The CDR3 sequence is CASSYQQGKDYGYTF. The DNA for the CDR3 is TGTGCCAGCAGTTATCAGCAGGGGAAGGACTATGGCTACACCTTC.

The chain has TRBV5-8 and TRBJ1-1; 10 positions agree with TRBD1. Germline-derived CDR1 and CDR2 are SGHTS and YDEGEE. This CDR3 has 15 amino acids. V shed 5 bases and J 3 bases; nucleotides not matched to a gene: 7. This CDR3 reads CASSSDRGRDTEAFF. CDR3 nucleotides: TGTGCCAGCAGTTCGGACAGGGGGAGGGACACTGAAGCTTTCTTT.

The chain uses TRBV4-1 and TRBJ1-1; tentatively, D is TRBD1 (5 bases). Trimming took off 3 bases at V and 1 base at J, with 9 bases between the two ends. In germline, CDR1 is MGHRA, CDR2 YSYEKL. The CDR3 covers 14 residues. The CDR3 nucleotides are TGCGCCAGCAGCCATATACAGGCGAACACTGAAGCTTTCTTT. Translation gives CASSHIQANTEAFF.

V is TRBV4-3 and J is TRBJ1-2; no definite D call. The CDR3 extends over 12 amino acids. Germline values: CDR1 LGHNA, CDR2 YSLEER. Trimming shortened V by 3 bases and J by 8 bases, and 10 bases separated the two germline ends. The CDR3 loop reads CASSHWTAGYTF. The CDR3 nucleotides read TGCGCCAGCAGCCACTGGACGGCCGGCTACACCTTC.

The table lists this clone with a count of one. The V gene is TRBV24-1, the J gene TRBJ2-3; the match to TRBD1 covers 9 bases. CDR1 is KGHDR and CDR2 is SFDVKD in the germline V gene. This CDR3 has 17 residues. V shed 2 bases and J 2 bases; nucleotides not matched to a gene: 7. CDR3: CATSDSRTGAPTDTQYF. CDR3 DNA sequence: TGTGCCACCAGTGATTCCCGGACAGGGGCTCCCACAGATACGCAGTATTTT.

The chain recombines TRBV24-1 with TRBJ2-2, with a tentative D call TRBD1 (6 bases). The CDR3 consists of 16 residues. V dropped 1 base and J dropped 4 bases, with 12 bases sitting between them. Germline V gene lookup returns CDR1 KGHDR and CDR2 SFDVKD. The CDR3 region is CATSDFGTGITGELFF. CDR3 in DNA: TGTGCCACCAGTGATTTCGGAACAGGGATCACCGGGGAGCTGTTTTTT.

This chain uses TRBV7-2 with TRBJ1-1; 10 bases map to TRBD1. This CDR3 is 17 amino acids long. Per the germline V gene, CDR1 is SGHTA and CDR2 is FQGNSA. The ends lost 4 bases at V and 1 base at J; junction bases unmatched: 9. The CDR3 sequence: CASSSGQGLRGNTEAFF. Written as DNA, the CDR3 is TGTGCCAGCAGCTCGGGACAGGGGCTACGGGGGAACACTGAAGCTTTCTTT.

The chain is built from TRBV19 and TRBJ2-2, with 9 bases identical to TRBD1. The CDR3 spans 15 residues. Germline CDR1 is LNHDA and CDR2 is SQIVND (reference sequence). The ends lost 8 bases at V and 6 bases at J; junction bases unmatched: 10. In nucleotides, the CDR3 is TGTGCCAGTGATACAGGGGGCTGGATTCCCGGGGAGCTGTTTTTT. Protein: CASDTGGWIPGELFF.

The rearrangement links TRBV7-9 to TRBJ2-3, with 10 bases lining up with TRBD2. The CDR3 runs 19 residues. Germline CDR1 SEHNR, CDR2 FQNEAQ (reference sequence). J lost 0 bases, V lost 5 bases, and 14 bases had no gene match. The DNA of the CDR3 is TGTGCCAGCAGCGGGGGACTAGCGCCCGACTTTACTAGCACAGATACGCAGTATTTT. Its translation: CASSGGLAPDFTSTDTQYF.

The chain recombines TRBV27 with TRBJ1-5; D is unclear. CDR3 length: 13 residues. The V gene lost 2 bases and the J gene lost 4 bases, with 6 bases spanning the gap. Germline values: CDR1 MNHEY, CDR2 SMNVEV (reference sequence). The CDR3 here is CASSLQRNQPQHF. Here the CDR3 DNA reads TGTGCCAGCAGTTTACAAAGAAATCAGCCCCAGCATTTT.

The chain uses TRBV28 and TRBJ2-5, with 10 nucleotides matching TRBD2. V trimming: 7 bases; J trimming: 2 bases; junction bases outside the gene matches: 10. Germline V gene lookup returns CDR1 MDHEN and CDR2 SYDVKM. CDR3 length: 16 amino acids. The CDR3 DNA is TGTGCCAGCATCGGGCCTAGCGGGGGACTACAAGAGACCCAGTACTTC. Translated, it gives CASIGPSGGLQETQYF.

The rearrangement uses TRBV7-9 and TRBJ2-7, with a tentative D call TRBD1 (6 bases). Germline CDR1 and CDR2: SEHNR and FQNEAQ (reference sequence). This CDR3 is built from 16 residues. The V and J ends lost 2 bases and 4 bases respectively, with 18 bases between them. The CDR3 loop reads CASSLLVGAKGYEQYF. CDR3 nucleotide sequence: TGTGCCAGCAGCTTACTTGTGGGGGCCAAGGGGTACGAGCAGTACTTC.